These T cell receptor beta chains were read from a single sample in a study of regulatory T cells in long-lasting Graves disease. TCRdb called the multiplex PCR reads again in MiXCR, with one record for every CDR3 protein. The profile shows a few hundred thousand distinct CDR3 sequences, around 15% of them singletons. This same sample was also taken into another study, of T cells in Graves' hyperthyroidism and ophthalmopathy.

The material was peripheral blood mononuclear cells (PBMCs), obtained at new diagnosis, from a patient treated with antithyroid drugs. The source of these receptors is a woman aged 18-29 years with Graves disease. Both conserved end residues are part of each CDR3. D genes are given only for firm matches. Clone sizes are given selectively: once, few, many, or a class where the clone is expanded.

J | size | D | V | DNA | CDR3
TRBJ2-1 | many | TRBD1 | TRBV7-3 | TGTGCCAGCAGCTCGCCGGGACAGGGGCACAATGAGCAGTTCTTC | CASSSPGQGHNEQFF
TRBJ1-1 | - | TRBD1 | TRBV19 | TGTGCCAGTAGTAGTTGGACAGGCTACACTGAAGCTTTCTTT | CASSSWTGYTEAFF
TRBJ1-1 | many | - | TRBV7-9 | TGTGCCAGCAGCTTAGGAATACAAAACACTGAAGCTTTCTTT | CASSLGIQNTEAFF
TRBJ2-5 | many | - | TRBV28 | TGTGCCAGCAGTTTACCGGGGTTCGAGACCCAGTACTTC | CASSLPGFETQYF
TRBJ2-1 | many | TRBD2 | TRBV24-1 | TGTGCCACCAGTCCAGCGGGAGGACCCTCCTACAATGAGCAGTTCTTC | CATSPAGGPSYNEQFF
TRBJ1-2 | many | - | TRBV5-1 | TGCGCCAGCAGCTTTGACCGCGTAGCTAACTATGGCTACACCTTC | CASSFDRVANYGYTF
TRBJ1-3 | once | - | TRBV5-6 | TGTGCCAGCAGCTTGGGGTCGGGCGGAAACACCATATATTTT | CASSLGSGGNTIYF
TRBJ2-1 | few | TRBD2 | TRBV27 | TGTGCCAGCAGTTATGGGACTAGCGCCAATGAGCAGTTCTTC | CASSYGTSANEQFF
TRBJ1-1 | few | - | TRBV3-1 | TGTGCCAGCAGCGAGGAGATCTTGAACACTGAAGCTTTCTTT | CASSEEILNTEAFF
TRBJ2-1 | - | - | TRBV7-9 | TGTGCCAGCAGTTCTATGACGACGGGGGTCTCCTACAATGAGCAGTTCTTC | CASSSMTTGVSYNEQFF
TRBJ1-6 | - | - | TRBV6-2/TRBV6-3 | TGTGCCAGCAGTGAACGACCAACGTCTGGGTCACCCCTCTACTTT | CASSERPTSGSPLYF
TRBJ1-5 | few | TRBD1 | TRBV28 | TGTGCCAGCAAGCAGGGGGGGGGTTGTTTTCAGCCCCAGCATTTT | CASKQGGGCFQPQHF
TRBJ2-7 | few | TRBD1 | TRBV4-1 | TGCGCCAGCAGCGCTGGGACAGGGTTCGGCTACGAGCAGTACTTC | CASSAGTGFGYEQYF
TRBJ2-5 | many | - | TRBV2 | TGTGCCAGCAGCTACGGGGCCCAAGAGACCCAGTACTTC | CASSYGAQETQYF
TRBJ2-7 | many | - | TRBV11-2 | TGTGCCAGCAGCACAGCAGAGAGCTCCTACGAGCAGTACTTC | CASSTAESSYEQYF
TRBJ2-5 | many | TRBD2 | TRBV20-1 | TGCAGTGCTAGCCCCTATGGGACTAGCGGGGGGGCGGATCAGAGAGAGACCCAGTACTTC | CSASPYGTSGGADQRETQYF